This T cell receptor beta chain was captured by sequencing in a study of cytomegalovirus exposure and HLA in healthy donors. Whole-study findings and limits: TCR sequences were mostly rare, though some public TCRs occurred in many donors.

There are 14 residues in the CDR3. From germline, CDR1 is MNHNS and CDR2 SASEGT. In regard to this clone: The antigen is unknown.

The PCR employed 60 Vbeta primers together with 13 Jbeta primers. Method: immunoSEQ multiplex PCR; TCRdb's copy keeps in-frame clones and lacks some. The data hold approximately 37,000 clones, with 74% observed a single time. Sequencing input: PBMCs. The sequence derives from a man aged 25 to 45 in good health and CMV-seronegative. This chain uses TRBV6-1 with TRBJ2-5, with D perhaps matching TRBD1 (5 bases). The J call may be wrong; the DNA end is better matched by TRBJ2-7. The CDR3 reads CASSHRFDSYEQYF. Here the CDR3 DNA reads TGTGCCAGCAGTCACCGATTCGACAGCTACGAGCAGTACTTC.